This T cell receptor (beta chain) stems from a study of spatial heterogeneity in lung cancer. Study at large: There were, on average, more than 8.5 raw-read appearances for each unique TCR and UMI combination. Study outcomes and limitations: Ubiquitous, expanded tumor-derived TCRs were more frequently observed in blood at resection than at follow-up.

Individually, TCR cDNA molecules were each labelled with a unique molecular identifier. Via MiXCR, TCRdb re-called the 5' RACE reads, giving one row per CDR3 protein. The data contain around 12,000 distinct CDR3 sequences, 11% to 15% of them seen just once; the ten biggest clones take up around two fifths. This clonotype was picked up a small number of times. The antigen is unknown. Time point here: sample taken at primary tumor resection. From tumor, nontumor lung or frozen PBMC, whole RNA was taken unsorted for sequencing. The donors, approximately 66 patients with untreated early-stage non-small cell lung cancer, provided the samples. The receptor's source is a male donor with early-stage non-small cell lung cancer. This sample comprised PBMCs, obtained at surgery.

The CDR3 reads CASSFTFRSAGELFF. Written as DNA, the CDR3 is TGTGCCAGCAGCTTTACATTTCGGAGCGCCGGGGAGCTGTTTTTT. The genes are TRBV12-3 or TRBV12-4 and TRBJ2-2; D gene ambiguous. The CDR3 runs to 15 residues. V lost 6 bases and J 6 bases, leaving 17 bases between the germline ends.